This T cell receptor beta chain was found in a study of cytomegalovirus exposure and HLA in healthy donors. Study-wide results and limits: The investigators catalogued 164 TCR beta chains as cytomegalovirus-associated.

This CDR3 contains 13 residues. The germline V gene encodes CDR1 SGHAT and CDR2 FQNNGV. V was pared by 2 bases and J by 4 bases, with 7 bases between. The data were produced by immunoSEQ multiplex PCR, yet TCRdb's version contains in-frame clones alone and is incomplete. Here the sample spans fewer than 350,000 clones, approximately 88% being singletons. Comment on this clone: Its antigen is unidentified.

Specimen: PBMCs. The clonotype was recovered from a woman aged 18-35 years in good health and CMV-seronegative. This chain uses TRBV11-2 with TRBJ2-3, with D uncertain. In DNA, the CDR3 is TGTGCCAGCAGCTTATCTCCCCCAGATACGCAGTATTTT. It codes for CASSLSPPDTQYF.